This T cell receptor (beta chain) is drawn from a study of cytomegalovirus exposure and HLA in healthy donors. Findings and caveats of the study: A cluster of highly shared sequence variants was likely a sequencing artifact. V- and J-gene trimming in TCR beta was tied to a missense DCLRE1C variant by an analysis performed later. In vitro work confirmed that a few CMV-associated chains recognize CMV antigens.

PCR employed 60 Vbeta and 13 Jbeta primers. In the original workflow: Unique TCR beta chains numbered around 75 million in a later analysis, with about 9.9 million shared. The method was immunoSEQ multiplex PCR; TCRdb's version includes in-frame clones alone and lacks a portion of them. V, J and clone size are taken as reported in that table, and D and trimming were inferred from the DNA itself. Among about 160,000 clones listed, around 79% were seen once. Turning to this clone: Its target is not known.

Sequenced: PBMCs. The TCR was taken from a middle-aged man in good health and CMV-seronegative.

CDR3: CASSQTQGSNQPQHF. Written as DNA, the CDR3 is TGCGCCAGCAGCCAAACCCAGGGATCCAATCAGCCCCAGCATTTT. The V call is TRBV4-1, the J call TRBJ1-5, with D possibly being TRBD1 (5 bases). The V end lost 2 bases, the J end lost 3 bases, and 11 bases lay between the germline ends. Per germline, CDR1 MGHRA and CDR2 YSYEKL. CDR3 size: 15 residues.